This T cell receptor beta chain was sequenced during a study of cytomegalovirus exposure and HLA in healthy donors. Points from the study as a whole: A later analysis linked a missense DCLRE1C variant to TCR beta V- and J-gene trimming. Per a later analysis, HLA-associated TCR beta chains showed more clonal expansion than other, equally common TCR beta chains.

This clone was recorded a few times. Its antigen is unknown. PCR used 60 Vbeta primers and 13 Jbeta primers. Original processing notes: Among the unique TCR beta chains that a later analysis counted, around 72 million in all, about 11 million were shared. Produced via immunoSEQ multiplex PCR; TCRdb's table is partial and in-frame only. That table furnishes V, J and clone size, whereas the DNA furnished D and trimming. Of about 130,000 clones in the sample, approximately 17% were seen once. The TCR comes from a female donor in good health and CMV-seropositive. The sequencing sample was made of PBMCs.

The chain's CDR3 is CASSNPGQSYEQYF. DNA for the CDR3: TGTGCCAGCAGCAACCCGGGACAGAGCTACGAGCAGTACTTC. The chain couples TRBV28 to TRBJ2-7, with 7 bases aligning to TRBD1. Germline V gives CDR1 MDHEN, CDR2 SYDVKM. The ends lost 6 bases at V and 3 bases at J; junction bases unmatched: 8. This CDR3 is built from 14 residues.